These T cell receptor beta chains were read from a single sample in a study of lymphopenia after photon versus proton radiotherapy. The data were produced by immunoSEQ multiplex PCR, yet TCRdb's version contains in-frame clones alone and is incomplete. The sample contains approximately 70,000 clones, approximately 90% of which appear only once. This sample comprised peripheral blood, obtained from a patient treated with proton-based radiotherapy. The origin of the receptors is an elderly man with esophageal cancer. CDR3s include the opening cysteine and the closing phenylalanine or tryptophan.

j_call | v_call | cdr3_aa
TRBJ1-6 | TRBV5-1 | CASSRVLDNSPLHF
TRBJ1-5 | TRBV6-1 | CASNPSGDQPQHF
TRBJ1-3 | TRBV7-8 | CASRPSGRSSGNTIYF
TRBJ2-2 | TRBV7-6 | CASSFEILRPNTGELFF
TRBJ1-1 | TRBV7-9 | CASSLLGQVSTEAFF
TRBJ1-2 | TRBV11-2 | CASSLGEGTGGYTF
TRBJ2-1 | TRBV19 | CASSSPNNEQFF
TRBJ2-7 | TRBV7-8 | CASTGRGSSYEQYF
TRBJ1-2 | TRBV6-1 | CASSGQGRVLEGYTF
TRBJ1-1 | TRBV5-1 | CASSLRSGRGNENTEAFF
TRBJ2-1 | TRBV7-2 | CASSLIVAGGYNEQFF
TRBJ1-1 | TRBV20-1 | CSGRVNTEAFF
TRBJ2-7 | TRBV4-3 | CASSQGQGDEQYF
TRBJ1-6 | TRBV2 | CASSDGRGSYNSPLHF
TRBJ2-3 | TRBV19 | CASSRTGGTDTQYF
TRBJ2-1 | TRBV7-7 | CASSLGVSAGGRYEQFF
TRBJ2-7 | TRBV7-9 | CASSLQQPRRFKLYEQYF
TRBJ2-1 | TRBV25-1 | CASSENLEGEQFF
TRBJ2-7 | TRBV5-1 | CASSLEGTDIYEQYF
TRBJ2-5 | TRBV2 | CATPTDRGLIETQYF
TRBJ2-6 | TRBV5-6 | CASSSQGVGANVLTF
TRBJ2-7 | TRBV6-5 | CASSSSGSVYEQYF
TRBJ2-3 | TRBV2 | CARSSGTVKTDTQYF
TRBJ1-6 | TRBV7-8 | CASSWGPAGDNSPLHF
TRBJ1-1 | TRBV5-1 | CASTLTGARTTEAFF
TRBJ1-5 | TRBV18 | CASSLTGVSNQPQHF
TRBJ2-7 | TRBV7-2 | CASSLVFTADYEQYF
TRBJ1-1 | TRBV5-6 | CASSLAEGIAFF
TRBJ1-2 | TRBV7-6 | CASSLGASGTGRGYGYTF
TRBJ2-1 | TRBV18 | CASSPPNIGGPYNEQFF
TRBJ2-7 | TRBV2 | CAIAGTGSPEQYF
TRBJ1-2 | TRBV9 | CASSTSIEGASYTF
TRBJ1-4 | TRBV4-3 | CASSQERGSNEKLFF
TRBJ2-3 | TRBV7-9 | CASSYQGTTDTQYF
TRBJ1-2 | TRBV11-2 | CASRTQSGGVGYGYTF